This entry lists 11 T cell receptor beta chains sequenced from one sample in a study of blood T cell repertoires in COVID-19. Method: immunoSEQ multiplex PCR; TCRdb's copy keeps in-frame clones and lacks some. The profile covers about 68,000 clones, with roughly 86% appearing a single time and roughly 3.7% taken by the ten largest. Sequences were obtained from peripheral blood. Every receptor here comes from a man between 45 and 60 years old with acute or convalescent COVID-19.

This clone was found once. The chain recombines TRBV6-5 with TRBJ2-5; D uncertain. CDR1 and CDR2 from the germline V gene are MNHEY and SVGAGI. V shed 7 bases and J shed 2 bases, with 11 bases lying between them. The CDR3 sequence is 13 residues long. The CDR3 DNA reads as TGTGCCAGCACCAGGCGCGCACAAGAGACCCAGTACTTC. Amino acids: CASTRRAQETQYF.

The J gene is TRBJ2-5, the V gene TRBV3-1 (or the pseudogene TRBV3-2), with TRBD2 as a possible D gene (5 bases). V gave up 3 bases and J gave up 0 bases, with 14 bases separating them. The CDR3 covers 16 residues. Germline V CDR1 and CDR2: LGHDT, YNNKEL (reference sequence). CDR3 residues: CASSQKAGNDQETQYF. Written as DNA, the CDR3 is TGTGCCAGCAGCCAGAAGGCGGGTAATGACCAAGAGACCCAGTACTTC.

This clone was counted only a few times. This rearrangement joins TRBV30 to TRBJ1-5, with 10 bases that match TRBD1. The trim removed 4 bases at V and 6 bases at J, leaving 6 bases unmatched. This CDR3 contains 14 residues. Germline CDR1 reads GTSNPN; CDR2 reads SVGIG (reference sequence). CDR3 bases: TGTGCCTGGACCTCCGGGACAGGGGCTCAGCCCCAGCATTTT. It specifies CAWTSGTGAQPQHF.

The CDR3 DNA sequence: TGCGCCAGCAGAGAGACAGGGGGCACTGGAAACACCATATATTTT. Its translation is CASRETGGTGNTIYF. The V gene is TRBV10-2, the J gene TRBJ1-3; TRBD1 aligns across 10 bases. CDR1 is WSHSY and CDR2 is SAAADI in the germline V gene. V lost 6 bases and J lost 2; bases outside the gene matches: 4. This CDR3 contains 15 residues.

V and J are TRBV7-8 and TRBJ2-7, with D perhaps TRBD2 (5 bases). Germline CDR1 is SGHVS and CDR2 is FQNEAQ. This CDR3 is built from 16 residues. V was shortened by 0 bases and J by 3 bases, with 15 bases between the two germline ends. CDR3 in amino acids: CASSLALGGLSYEQYF. The CDR3 DNA reads TGTGCCAGCAGCTTAGCGCTTGGCGGACTGAGCTACGAGCAGTACTTC. The entire variable domain, with the rest obtained from reference TRBV7-8 and TRBJ2-7, is as follows: GAGVSQSPRYKVAKRGQDVALRCDPISGHVSLFWYQQALGQGPEFLTYFQNEAQLDKSGLPSDRFFAERPEGSVSTLKIQRTQQEDSAVYLCASSLALGGLSYEQYFGPGTRLTVT.

This chain links TRBV11-2 with TRBJ2-1; D perhaps matches TRBD2 (5 bases). Trimming shortened V by 3 bases and J by 2 bases, and 11 bases separated the two germline ends. This CDR3 region has 15 residues. Germline-derived CDR1 and CDR2 are SGHAT and FQNNGV. CDR3 protein: CASSFLAGPYNEQFF. DNA of the CDR3: TGTGCCAGCAGCTTTTTGGCGGGCCCCTACAATGAGCAGTTCTTC.

This chain links TRBV4-2 with TRBJ2-6; D might be TRBD2 (6 bases). Trimming pared 1 base from V and 0 bases from J, leaving 7 bases between. The CDR3 has 16 amino acids. Germline CDR1 and CDR2: LGHNA and YNFKEQ. CDR3 nucleotide sequence: TGTGCCAGCAGCCAAGTGACTAGCTCTGGGGCCAACGTCCTGACTTTC. Protein sequence: CASSQVTSSGANVLTF.

This clone is classed as medium-sized (0.01 to 0.1%). The chain recombines TRBV5-1 with TRBJ1-3; D unresolved. Germline V lookup: CDR1 SGHRS, CDR2 YFSETQ. This CDR3 has 12 amino acids. Trimming removed 4 bases from V and 4 bases from J, with 6 bases in between. Here the CDR3 DNA reads TGCGCCAGCAGCCCGGGAGGAAACACCATATATTTT. This encodes CASSPGGNTIYF.

This chain uses TRBV6-5 with TRBJ2-1, with 10 bases aligning to TRBD2. J gave up 5 bases and V 6 bases, and 1 base lay outside the gene matches. CDR3 length equals 13 residues. Germline V gives CDR1 MNHEY, CDR2 SVGAGI. The CDR3 protein is CASRLAGNNEQFF. CDR3 in DNA: TGTGCCAGCAGACTAGCGGGAAACAATGAGCAGTTCTTC.

The chain couples TRBV28 to TRBJ2-5, with TRBD1 matching over 12 bases. The V segment lost 7 bases and the J segment 5 bases; nucleotides outside the gene matches: 17. CDR1 and CDR2 from the germline V gene are MDHEN and SYDVKM. This CDR3 is 18 amino acids long. The CDR3 loop is CASTTFPGQGAIRETQYF. The CDR3 DNA is TGTGCCAGCACCACATTCCCGGGACAGGGGGCGATTAGGGAGACCCAGTACTTC. The full variable domain, its missing parts supplied by reference TRBV28 and TRBJ2-5, is DVKVTQSSRYLVKRTGEKVFLECVQDMDHENMFWYRQDPGLGLRLIYFSYDVKMKEKGDIPEGYSVSREKKERFSLILESASTNQTSMYLCASTTFPGQGAIRETQYFGPGTRLLVL.

The chain combines TRBV28 with TRBJ2-6; 9 bases map to TRBD1. V shed 7 bases and J 4 bases; nucleotides not matched to a gene: 11. The CDR3 extends over 17 amino acids. CDR1 is MDHEN, CDR2 SYDVKM, per germline. CDR3 sequence: CASISGTGTSGANVLTF. In DNA, the CDR3 is TGTGCCAGCATCTCGGGGACAGGGACCTCCGGGGCCAACGTCCTGACTTTC.